These 25 T cell receptor beta chains were all obtained from the same sample, sequenced in a study of tumor and adjacent non-tumor tissue in lung cancer. No cell sorting was done before RNA was extracted from the tissue. Three rounds of nested PCR, following a modified ARM-PCR protocol, produced the TCRbeta library. MiXCR was run by TCRdb on the multiplex PCR reads, yielding one entry per CDR3 protein. The sample contains 65,000 to 75,000 distinct CDR3 sequences, around four fifths of which appear only once. The sequenced sample consisted of lung tumor tissue. The receptor set was obtained from a man aged 55-75 years with non-small cell lung cancer.

As to this clonotype: An end of the junction does not agree with germline; a read error may underlie this. The V and J genes are TRBV20-1 and TRBJ2-2; 11 bases map to TRBD2. Germline V gene lookup returns CDR1 DFQATT and CDR2 SNEGSKA (reference sequence). The CDR3 covers 16 residues. The CDR3 DNA is TGCAGTGCTACTTTAGCGGGAGGGCCTGAGAGCGGGAAGCTGTTTTTT. The encoded protein is CSATLAGGPESGKLFF.

A note on this clonotype: It may be a read error: a sequence one base away is much more abundant. V usage is TRBV11-2 and J usage is TRBJ2-7; D is undetermined. The length of the CDR3 is 11 residues. Looked up from germline, CDR1 is SGHAT and CDR2 is FQNNGV. Between the trimmed V and J ends, which lost 4 bases and 5 bases, there was a span of 6 bases. CDR3 protein: CASSYGHEQYF. CDR3 nucleotides: TGTGCCAGCAGCTATGGGCACGAGCAGTACTTC.

On this clonotype: The junction differs from germline at one of its ends, possibly a read error. The chain combines TRBV19 with TRBJ2-1, with TRBD1 as a possible D gene (5 bases). From germline, CDR1 is LNHDA and CDR2 SQIVND (reference sequence). The CDR3 sequence is 16 residues long. CDR3 loop: CASSINDSSSYSEQFF. Written as DNA, the CDR3 is TGTGCCAGTAGTATAAACGACAGTTCCTCCTACAGTGAGCAGTTCTTC.

The V gene is TRBV5-1, the J gene TRBJ2-1; 8 nucleotides match TRBD2. The V gene end was trimmed by 3 bases and the J gene end by 8 bases; junction bases not matched to a gene: 7. CDR3 length: 14 residues. Germline V gene lookup returns CDR1 SGHRS and CDR2 YFSETQ. CDR3 loop: CASSCQSGSDEQFF. CDR3 bases: TGCGCCAGCAGCTGCCAAAGCGGGAGCGATGAGCAGTTCTTC.

As to this clonotype: With a much larger clone just one base away, this may be a read error. This CDR3 fails to terminate in the conserved phenylalanine or tryptophan, so it likely reflects a read error. This chain joins TRBV20-1 and TRBJ2-7; a possible D gene is TRBD2 (5 bases). The V end lost 1 base, the J end lost 2 bases, and 9 bases lay between the germline ends. Germline lookup yields CDR1 DFQATT and CDR2 SNEGSKA (reference sequence). This CDR3 is built from 13 residues. The CDR3 region is CSARAQRAYEQYL. The CDR3, as DNA: TGCAGTGCTAGAGCACAGAGGGCCTACGAGCAGTACTTA.

The V gene is TRBV6-5, the J gene TRBJ2-3; TRBD1 aligns across 8 bases. The V gene's germline CDR1 is MNHEY and CDR2 SVGAGI. V gave up 0 bases and J gave up 8 bases; unmatched junction bases: 7. This CDR3 contains 15 residues. As DNA, the CDR3 is TGTGCCAGCAGTTACTCGGGGACAGGCGCAGGTACGCAGTATTTT. Protein product: CASSYSGTGAGTQYF.

As regards this clonotype: One end of the junction fails to match germline, which may point to a read error. The chain carries TRBV11-3 and TRBJ2-3; D unresolved. CDR1 and CDR2 (germline): SGHNT, YENEEA. The CDR3 is made up of 15 amino acids. CDR3 protein: CASSLGAAEIDMQYF. CDR3 nucleotide sequence: TGTGCCAGCAGCTTAGGGGCGGCGGAGATAGATATGCAGTATTTT.

About this clonotype itself: A much larger clone differs from this one at a single base, so this may be a read error. The chain is built from TRBV5-1 and TRBJ2-1; a possible D gene is TRBD2 (6 bases). CDR3 size: 14 residues. Germline CDR1 SGHRS, CDR2 YFSETQ. The CDR3 spells CASSLGLVYNEQIF. The CDR3 coding sequence is TGCGCCAGCAGCTTGGGACTAGTCTACAATGAGCAGATCTTC.

Turning to this clonotype: One end of the junction varies from germline; a read error may be responsible. V usage is TRBV29-1 and J usage is TRBJ2-3, with TRBD2 as a possible D gene (6 bases). Germline V gene data show CDR1 as SQVTM and CDR2 as ANQGSEA. This CDR3 contains 14 residues. The CDR3, as DNA: TGCAGCGTTGCCGGAACAACTAGCATAGATACGCAGTATTTT. It specifies CSVAGTTSIDTQYF.

Of note for this clonotype: Its ends do not fully match the called genes, so a read error is possible. The chain couples TRBV20-1 to TRBJ2-7, with no clear D. This CDR3 is built from 13 residues. CDR1 and CDR2 (germline): DFQATT, SNEGSKA (reference sequence). The CDR3 nucleotides read TGCATCGGTTTAGTGGAGAATTCCTACAAGCAGTACTTC. This codes for CIGLVENSYKQYF.

V gene TRBV6-5 combines with J gene TRBJ2-7; tentative D call: TRBD1 (6 bases). This CDR3 has 13 residues. Trimming shortened V by 5 bases and J by 6 bases, and 14 bases separated the two germline ends. CDR1 MNHEY and CDR2 SVGAGI come from the germline V gene. The CDR3 protein is CASSVTGLSEQYF. Here the CDR3 DNA reads TGTGCCAGCAGTGTAACAGGGTTGAGCGAGCAGTACTTC.

Worth noting for this clonotype: Lacking the conserved final phenylalanine or tryptophan, this CDR3 likely reflects a read error. The DNA is omitted, as the CDR3 cannot be located on it reliably, and the CDR3 follows TCRdb's listing. The chain couples TRBV25-1 to TRBJ2-7; the D call in the table, TRBD2, was not verified against the DNA. The germline V gene has CDR1 MGHDK and CDR2 SYGVNS. The CDR3 adds up to 12 amino acids, both ends counted. The CDR3 spells CASRGGGDVKYL.

The rearrangement links TRBV29-1 to TRBJ2-1, with 7 nucleotides matching TRBD2. Germline V gene data show CDR1 as SQVTM and CDR2 as ANQGSEA. V trimming: 4 bases; J trimming: 0 bases; junction bases outside the gene matches: 12. CDR3 length: 17 residues. CDR3 sequence (DNA): TGCAGCGTTGTATTTTGTACTGGCGGGAGCTCCTACAATGAGCAGTTCTTC. Its translation: CSVVFCTGGSSYNEQFF.

Note on this clonotype: A single base separates this from a much larger clone, so it may be a read error. This chain links TRBV7-9 with TRBJ2-5, with a tentative D call TRBD1 (6 bases). V was pared by 6 bases and J by 2 bases, with 13 bases between. Germline CDR1 reads SEHNR; CDR2 reads FQNEAQ (reference sequence). The CDR3 is made up of 14 amino acids. CDR3 sequence reads: CASRARDTQETQYF. The CDR3 bases are TGTGCCAGCAGGGCTCGGGACACTCAAGAGACCCAGTACTTC.

About this clonotype itself: This may stem from a read error, because a much larger clone lies one nucleotide away. The gene calls are TRBV28 and TRBJ2-7; perhaps D is TRBD1 or TRBD2 (6 bases each). Germline V gene lookup returns CDR1 MDHEN and CDR2 SYDVKM. This CDR3 has 15 residues. The CDR3 DNA is TGTGCCTGCAGTGCCTGGGGGGCTCTCAATGGCGAGCAGTACTTC. Amino acid sequence: CACSAWGALNGEQYF.

Concerning this clonotype: This may come from a read error, since a much larger clone is one base off. This chain connects TRBV5-4 to TRBJ1-3; maybe TRBD1 (6 bases). CDR3 length: 16 residues. Germline values: CDR1 SGHNT, CDR2 YYREEE (reference sequence). Deletions cut 0 bases from V and 2 bases from J, with 12 bases between. The CDR3 bases are TGTGCCAGCAGCTTGGACGCTTCAGGGGCTGGAAACACCATATATTTT. Residues: CASSLDASGAGNTIYF.

This clonotype was seen at least ten times. The rearrangement links TRBV7-9 to TRBJ2-5; TRBD2 agrees at 10 bases. CDR3 length: 16 residues. The ends lost 2 bases at V and 5 bases at J; junction bases unmatched: 8. Germline assignment: CDR1 SEHNR and CDR2 FQNEAQ (reference sequence). CDR3 in amino acids: CASSLKSGRALETQYF. CDR3 sequence (DNA): TGTGCCAGCAGCTTAAAAAGCGGGAGGGCCCTGGAGACCCAGTACTTC.

A note on this clonotype: A much larger clone lies one base from this, so it may be a read error. This chain links TRBV28 with TRBJ2-3, with D perhaps TRBD2 (6 bases). The CDR3 loop spans 14 amino acids. V dropped 6 bases and J dropped 5 bases, with 15 bases sitting between them. Germline V gives CDR1 MDHEN, CDR2 SYDVKM. The DNA of the CDR3 is TGTGCCAGCAGCCCATCGGGAGCCATAGATACGCAGTATTTT. Translating gives CASSPSGAIDTQYF. Variable domain in full (rest from reference TRBV28 and TRBJ2-3): DVKVTQSSRYLVKRTGEKVFLECVQDMDHENMFWYRQDPGLGLRLIYFSYDVKMKEKGDIPEGYSVSREKKERFSLILESASTNQTSMYLCASSPSGAIDTQYFGPGTRLTVL.

As concerns this clonotype: A junction boundary mismatches the germline segment, possibly from a read error. This chain links TRBV12-3 or TRBV12-4 with TRBJ2-3; 9 nucleotides align to TRBD1. The CDR3 runs to 16 residues. The CDR3, as DNA: TGTGCCAACAGTCTGGTCGGGACAGGGAGGACAGATACGCAGTATTTT. This sequence encodes CANSLVGTGRTDTQYF.

The rearrangement links TRBV7-9 to TRBJ2-4; a possible D gene is TRBD2 (5 bases). V was pared by 2 bases and J by 4 bases, with 12 bases between. Looked up from germline, CDR1 is SEHNR and CDR2 is FQNEAQ (reference sequence). The CDR3 totals 15 residues. Here the CDR3 reads CASSLLPGMKNIQYF. The CDR3 DNA sequence: TGTGCCAGCAGCTTACTGCCGGGGATGAAAAACATTCAGTACTTC.

A remark on this clonotype: An end of the junction differs from the germline gene, which may be a read error. The chain employs TRBV29-1 and TRBJ2-7, with TRBD1 matching over 7 bases. This CDR3 is built from 13 residues. The germline V gene has CDR1 SQVTM and CDR2 ANQGSEA. The CDR3 protein is CSVYGTAPSEQYF. The CDR3 bases are TGTAGCGTTTATGGGACAGCTCCCTCCGAGCAGTACTTC.

Worth noting for this clonotype: A read error may be the cause here, since a much bigger clone is one base away. V usage is TRBV30 and J usage is TRBJ1-6, with a tentative D call TRBD1 (6 bases). CDR1 is GTSNPN, CDR2 SVGIG, per germline (reference sequence). The CDR3 extends over 13 amino acids. The CDR3 loop reads CAWRVDRNSLLHF. The CDR3 bases are TGTGCCTGGAGGGTCGACAGGAATTCACTCCTCCACTTT.

About this clonotype: Likely a read error: the CDR3 ends without its conserved phenylalanine or tryptophan. It is unclear where the CDR3 begins or ends on the DNA, so no DNA is shown, and the CDR3 is as TCRdb lists it. The chain carries TRBV6-5 and TRBJ2-7; the DNA was not compared with TRBD1, the D call given in the table. The length of the CDR3 is 15 amino acids, counting both ends. In germline, CDR1 is MNHEY, CDR2 SVGAGI. The CDR3 here is CASSLLPGEIYEQCL.

In regard to this clonotype: This CDR3 fails to terminate in the conserved phenylalanine or tryptophan, so it likely reflects a read error. The chain is built from TRBV11-3 and TRBJ1-1; 7 bases map to TRBD1. In germline, CDR1 is SGHNT, CDR2 YENEEA. The CDR3 loop spans 13 amino acids. The CDR3 DNA follows: TGTACCAACAGTTATGGGACAGACACTGAAGCTTTCTAT. Translated, it gives CTNSYGTDTEAFY.

The chain is built from TRBV11-1 and TRBJ2-1; 9 nucleotides agree with TRBD2. V shed 1 base, J shed 13 bases, and the junction held 14 bases outside the gene matches. CDR3 length equals 16 residues. CDR1 SGHAT and CDR2 FQDESV come from the germline V gene (reference sequence). The CDR3 loop reads CASSLGILAGYKGQFF. CDR3 DNA: TGTGCCAGCAGCTTAGGTATACTAGCGGGCTACAAAGGACAGTTCTTC.